Described below is a single T cell receptor (beta chain) sequence and its context. Its antigen is undetermined. This sample stems from a study of shared clonotypes between healthy human individuals. Across the study: Sampling drew on donors who were two women and a few men aged 18 to 49.

Evenly divided among several immunoSEQ plates was the genomic DNA of each subset. For sorted subsets, roughly 200 ng DNA per replicate equaled about 30,000 T cell genomes. Here immunoSEQ multiplex PCR was the method, and the copy in TCRdb shows in-frame clones only, minus some. This table holds some 1.4 million clones, approximately 96% found once. Broader study findings: A handful of donors showed sharing of approximately 5% of naive CD4 clonotypes.

The source of this sequence is a man younger than 40 in good health. The sequencing sample was made of naive CD4+ T cells sorted from blood. Subset specified: CD45RA+ positively selected.

As DNA, the CDR3 is TGTGCCAGCTCACCACAATCTGGAAACACCATATATTTT. It encodes CASSPQSGNTIYF. The chain links TRBV18 to TRBJ1-3; unclear D gene. Germline assignment: CDR1 KGHSH and CDR2 LQKENI. This CDR3 contains 13 residues. The V gene lost 1 base and the J gene lost 1 base, with 2 bases spanning the gap.